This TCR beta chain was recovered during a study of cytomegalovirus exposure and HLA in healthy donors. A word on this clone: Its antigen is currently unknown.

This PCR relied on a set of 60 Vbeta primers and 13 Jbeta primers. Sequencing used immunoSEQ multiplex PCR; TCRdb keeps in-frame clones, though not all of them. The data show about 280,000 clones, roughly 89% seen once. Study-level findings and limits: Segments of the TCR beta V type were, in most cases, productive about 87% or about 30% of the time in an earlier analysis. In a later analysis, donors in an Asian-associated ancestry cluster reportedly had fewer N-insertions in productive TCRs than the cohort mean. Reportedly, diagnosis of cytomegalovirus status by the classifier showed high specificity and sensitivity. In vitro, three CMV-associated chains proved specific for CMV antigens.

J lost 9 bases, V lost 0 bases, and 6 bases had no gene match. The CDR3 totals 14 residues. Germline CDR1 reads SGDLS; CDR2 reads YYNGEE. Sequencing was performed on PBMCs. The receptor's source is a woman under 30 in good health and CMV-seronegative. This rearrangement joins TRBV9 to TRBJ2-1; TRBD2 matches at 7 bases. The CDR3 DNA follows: TGTGCCAGCAGCGTAGGAGAGGCGGGGGTTGAGCAGTTCTTC. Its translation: CASSVGEAGVEQFF.